This T cell receptor (beta chain) was retrieved from a study of cytomegalovirus exposure and HLA in healthy donors. Amplification used 60 Vbeta primers and 13 Jbeta primers. Repertoires were generated with immunoSEQ multiplex PCR, while TCRdb's copy carries only in-frame clones and drops some. The top ten hold more than 8.5% of the sample, which has 190,000 or so clones, about four fifths seen once. Every donor was a healthy person donating bone marrow. Points from the study as a whole: Diagnosis of cytomegalovirus status made by the classifier reportedly showed high specificity and sensitivity. It was reported in a later analysis that an Asian-associated ancestry cluster showed fewer N-insertions than the approximately 670-donor mean. Through in vitro validation, a few CMV-associated chains were shown to be specific for CMV antigens.

Details on this clone: Its antigen is as yet unknown.

Sequences were obtained from PBMCs. The TCR originated in a woman between 50 and 59 years old in good health and CMV-seropositive.

CDR3 coding DNA: TGTGCCAGTAGTGGTGCCTGGACAGGGAGTCAGCCCCAGCATTTT. Translating it yields CASSGAWTGSQPQHF. The chain carries TRBV19 and TRBJ1-5, with 8 bases identical to TRBD1. This CDR3 has 15 residues. CDR1 is LNHDA and CDR2 is SQIVND in the germline V gene (reference sequence). V shed 5 bases, J shed 6 bases, and the junction held 9 bases outside the gene matches.